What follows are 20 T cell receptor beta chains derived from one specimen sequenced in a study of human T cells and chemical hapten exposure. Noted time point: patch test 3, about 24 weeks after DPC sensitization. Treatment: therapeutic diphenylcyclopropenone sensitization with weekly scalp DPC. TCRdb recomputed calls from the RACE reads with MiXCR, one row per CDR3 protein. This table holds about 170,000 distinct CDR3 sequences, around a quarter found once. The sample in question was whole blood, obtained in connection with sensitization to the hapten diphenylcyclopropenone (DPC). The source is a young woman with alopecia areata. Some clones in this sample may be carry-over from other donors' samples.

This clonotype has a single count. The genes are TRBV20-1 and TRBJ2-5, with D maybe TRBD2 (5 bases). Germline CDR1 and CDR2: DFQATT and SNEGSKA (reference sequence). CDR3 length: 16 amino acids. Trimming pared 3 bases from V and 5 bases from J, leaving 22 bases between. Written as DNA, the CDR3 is TGCAGTGCTAGGGGTGTTGCGGAGGCCTCGCGGGAGACCCAGTACTTC. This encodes CSARGVAEASRETQYF.

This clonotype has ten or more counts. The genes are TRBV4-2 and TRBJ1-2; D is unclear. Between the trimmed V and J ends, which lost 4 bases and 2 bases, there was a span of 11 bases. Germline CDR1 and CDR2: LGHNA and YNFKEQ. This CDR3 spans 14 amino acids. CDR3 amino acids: CASSPLDGNYGYTF. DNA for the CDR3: TGTGCCAGCAGCCCCCTAGACGGGAACTATGGCTACACCTTC.

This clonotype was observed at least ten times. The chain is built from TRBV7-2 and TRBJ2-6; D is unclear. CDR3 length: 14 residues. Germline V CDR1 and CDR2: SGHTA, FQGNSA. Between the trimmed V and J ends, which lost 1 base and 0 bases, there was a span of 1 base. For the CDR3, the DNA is TGTGCCAGCAGCTTAGTCTCTGGGGCCAACGTCCTGACTTTC. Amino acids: CASSLVSGANVLTF.

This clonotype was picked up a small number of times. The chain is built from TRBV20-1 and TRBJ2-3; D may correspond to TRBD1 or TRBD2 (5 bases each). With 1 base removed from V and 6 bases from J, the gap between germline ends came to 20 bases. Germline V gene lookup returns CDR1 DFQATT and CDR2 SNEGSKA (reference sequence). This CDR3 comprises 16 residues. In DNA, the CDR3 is TGCAGTGCTAGAGTTTATTGGGACCACGGCCCGGATACGCAGTATTTT. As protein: CSARVYWDHGPDTQYF.

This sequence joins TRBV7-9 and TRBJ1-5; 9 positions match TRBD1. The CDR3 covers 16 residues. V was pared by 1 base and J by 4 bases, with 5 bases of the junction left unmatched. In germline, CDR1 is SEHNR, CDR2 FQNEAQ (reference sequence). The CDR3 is CASSLGTGDPNQPQHF. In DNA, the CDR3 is TGTGCCAGCAGCTTAGGGACAGGGGACCCAAATCAGCCCCAGCATTTT.

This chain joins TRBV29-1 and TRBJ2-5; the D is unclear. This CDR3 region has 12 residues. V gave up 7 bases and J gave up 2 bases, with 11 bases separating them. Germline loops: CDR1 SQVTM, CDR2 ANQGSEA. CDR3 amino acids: CSAATSQETQYF. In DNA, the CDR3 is TGCAGCGCCGCGACAAGTCAAGAGACCCAGTACTTC. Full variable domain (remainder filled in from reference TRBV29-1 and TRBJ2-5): SAVISQKPSRDICQRGTSLTIQCQVDSQVTMMFWYRQQPGQSLTLIATANQGSEATYESGFVIDKFPISRPNLTFSTLTVSNMSPEDSSIYLCSAATSQETQYFGPGTRLLVL.

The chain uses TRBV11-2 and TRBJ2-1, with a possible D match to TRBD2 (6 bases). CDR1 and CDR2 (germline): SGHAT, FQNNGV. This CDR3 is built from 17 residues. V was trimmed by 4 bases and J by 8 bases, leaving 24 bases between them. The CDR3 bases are TGTGCCAGCAGCTCAGACCCGGGACTCCTAGCCCGTGATGAGCAGTTCTTC. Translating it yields CASSSDPGLLARDEQFF. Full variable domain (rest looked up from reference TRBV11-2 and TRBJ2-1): EAGVAQSPRYKIIEKRQSVAFWCNPISGHATLYWYQQILGQGPKLLIQFQNNGVVDDSQLPKDRFSAERLKGVDSTLKIQPAKLEDSAVYLCASSSDPGLLARDEQFFGPGTRLTVL.

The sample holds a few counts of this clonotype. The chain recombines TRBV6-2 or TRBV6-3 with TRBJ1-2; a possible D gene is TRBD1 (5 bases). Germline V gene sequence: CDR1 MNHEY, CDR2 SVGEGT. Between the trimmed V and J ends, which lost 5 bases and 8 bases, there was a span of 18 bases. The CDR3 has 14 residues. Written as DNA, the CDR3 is TGTGCCAGCAGTGATACCCGCGACAGACGGGGCTACACCTTC. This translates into CASSDTRDRRGYTF.

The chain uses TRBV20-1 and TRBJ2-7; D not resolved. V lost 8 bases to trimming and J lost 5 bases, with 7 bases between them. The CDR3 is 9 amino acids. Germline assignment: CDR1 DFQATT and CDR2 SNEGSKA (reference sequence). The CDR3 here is CSCTHEQYF. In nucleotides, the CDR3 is TGCAGTTGTACCCACGAGCAGTACTTC.

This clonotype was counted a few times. CDR3 loop: CASGLVPPPEQYF. The CDR3 region has the DNA TGTGCCAGCGGACTAGTGCCCCCCCCCGAGCAGTACTTC. The chain is built from TRBV7-2 and TRBJ2-7; 7 nucleotides match TRBD2. Germline assignment: CDR1 SGHTA and CDR2 FQGNSA. This CDR3 is 13 amino acids long. J was trimmed by 6 bases and V by 8 bases; bases with no gene match: 10. Variable domain in full (rest from reference TRBV7-2 and TRBJ2-7): GAGVSQSPSNKVTEKGKDVELRCDPISGHTALYWYRQSLGQGLEFLIYFQGNSAPDKSGLPSDRFSAERTGGSVSTLTIQRTQQEDSAVYLCASGLVPPPEQYFGPGTRLTVT.

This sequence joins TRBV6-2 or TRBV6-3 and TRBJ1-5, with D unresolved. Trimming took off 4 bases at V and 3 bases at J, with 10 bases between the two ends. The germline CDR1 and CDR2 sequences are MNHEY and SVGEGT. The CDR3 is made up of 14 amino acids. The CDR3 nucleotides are TGTGCCAGCAGTTTTATCGACACCAATCAGCCCCAGCATTTT. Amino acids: CASSFIDTNQPQHF.

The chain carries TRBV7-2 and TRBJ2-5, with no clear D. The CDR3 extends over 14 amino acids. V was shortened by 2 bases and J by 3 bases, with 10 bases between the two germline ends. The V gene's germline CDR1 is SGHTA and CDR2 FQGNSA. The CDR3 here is CASSLNRQKETQYF. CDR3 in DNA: TGTGCCAGCAGCTTAAATCGTCAGAAAGAGACCCAGTACTTC.

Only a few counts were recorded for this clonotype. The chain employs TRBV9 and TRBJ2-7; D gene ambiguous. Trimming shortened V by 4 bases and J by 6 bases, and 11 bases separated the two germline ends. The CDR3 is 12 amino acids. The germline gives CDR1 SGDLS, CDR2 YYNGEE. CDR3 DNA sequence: TGTGCCAGCAGCTCCCCCCGGGCCGAGCAGTACTTC. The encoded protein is CASSSPRAEQYF.

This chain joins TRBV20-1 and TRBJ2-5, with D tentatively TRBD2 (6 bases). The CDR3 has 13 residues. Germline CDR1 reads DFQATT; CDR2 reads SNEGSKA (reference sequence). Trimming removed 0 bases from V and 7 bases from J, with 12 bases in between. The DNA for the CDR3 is TGCAGTGCTAGAGATTGGGGGGAAGCGACCCAGTACTTC. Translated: CSARDWGEATQYF.

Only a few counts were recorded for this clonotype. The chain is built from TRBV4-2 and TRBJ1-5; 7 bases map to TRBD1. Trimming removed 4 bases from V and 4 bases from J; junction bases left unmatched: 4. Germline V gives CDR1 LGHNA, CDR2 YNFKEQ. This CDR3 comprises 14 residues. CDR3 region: CASSPQGDNQPQHF. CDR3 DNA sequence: TGTGCCAGCAGCCCGCAGGGGGATAATCAGCCCCAGCATTTT.

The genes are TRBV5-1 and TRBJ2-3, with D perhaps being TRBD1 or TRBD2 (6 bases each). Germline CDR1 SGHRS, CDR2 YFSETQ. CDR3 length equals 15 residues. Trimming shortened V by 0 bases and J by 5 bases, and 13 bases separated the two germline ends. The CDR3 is CASSLAMGGQDTQYF. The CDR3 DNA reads TGCGCCAGCAGCTTGGCCATGGGGGGACAAGATACGCAGTATTTT.

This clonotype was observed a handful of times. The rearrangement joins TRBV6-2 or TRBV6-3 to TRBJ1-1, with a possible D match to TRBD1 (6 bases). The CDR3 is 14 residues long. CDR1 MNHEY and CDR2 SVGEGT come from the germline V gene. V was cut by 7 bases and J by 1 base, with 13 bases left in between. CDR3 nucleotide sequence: TGTGCCAGCAAAGTACAGGGAGGGAACACTGAAGCTTTCTTT. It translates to CASKVQGGNTEAFF.

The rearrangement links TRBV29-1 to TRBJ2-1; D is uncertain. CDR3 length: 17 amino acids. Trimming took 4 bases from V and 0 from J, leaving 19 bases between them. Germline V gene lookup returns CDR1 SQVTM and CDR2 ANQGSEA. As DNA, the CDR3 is TGCAGCGTTGTCGTCAGCCGCTTAACCTTCTCCTACAATGAGCAGTTCTTC. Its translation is CSVVVSRLTFSYNEQFF.

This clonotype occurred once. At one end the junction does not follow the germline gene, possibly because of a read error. The CDR3 loop is CASSLALNRDLYERYF. The DNA of the CDR3 is TGCGCCAGCAGCTTGGCTTTAAACCGGGACCTTTACGAGCGGTACTTC. V is TRBV5-1 and J is TRBJ2-7; D assignment may be TRBD1 or TRBD2 (5 bases each). Germline lookup yields CDR1 SGHRS and CDR2 YFSETQ. The CDR3 extends over 16 amino acids.

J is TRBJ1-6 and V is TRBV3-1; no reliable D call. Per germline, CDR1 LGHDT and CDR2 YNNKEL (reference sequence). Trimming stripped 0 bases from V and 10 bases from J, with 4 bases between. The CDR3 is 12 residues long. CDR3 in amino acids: CASSQEPSPLHF. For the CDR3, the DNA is TGTGCCAGCAGCCAAGAACCCTCACCCCTCCACTTT.